Listed below are T cell receptor beta chains from one sample, sequenced in a study of shared clonotypes between healthy human individuals. Profiling relied on immunoSEQ multiplex PCR, and the TCRdb table lists in-frame clones only, not all of them. The sample holds millions of clones, approximately 94% seen once. Specimen: naive CD4+ T cells sorted from blood. Source of these receptors: a man in his late teens or twenties in good health. Both conserved end residues are trimmed from each CDR3. Clone size is stated in some rows and not others, as once, few, many or a class when expanded.

abundance	j_gene	len	v_gene	CDR3aa
once	TRBJ2-3	13	TRBV2	ASSELAGYTDTQY
NA	TRBJ1-3	13	TRBV4-3	ASSQMGLSGNTIY
NA	TRBJ1-1	11	TRBV23-1	ASSQSRVPEAF
NA	TRBJ1-4	13	TRBV6-6	ASSYSYGSLGKLF
NA	TRBJ2-1	14	TRBV4-3	ASSQGQRGGVNEQF
NA	TRBJ2-3	8	TRBV20-1	SASIDTQY
NA	TRBJ2-1	11	TRBV5-8	ASSLGDYDGQF
NA	TRBJ1-3	11	TRBV29-1	SADRVEGNTIY
few	TRBJ2-2	12	TRBV18	ASSPGLNTGELF
NA	TRBJ2-1	9	TRBV7-2	ASSIYNEQF
NA	TRBJ2-7	11	TRBV10-3	AISEFVRDEQY
NA	TRBJ2-1	16	TRBV5-4	ASSQSKGGLLANNEQF
NA	TRBJ2-3	12	TRBV25-1	ASSELGRGDTQY
NA	TRBJ1-5	12	TRBV12-5	ASGLVHTSQPQH
NA	TRBJ1-2	14	TRBV18	ASSPNSYRGEYGYT
NA	TRBJ2-3	14	TRBV28	ASSFSGGSSTDTQY
few	TRBJ1-2	13	TRBV7-9	ASSLDGVRLGGYT
NA	TRBJ2-5	13	TRBV29-1	SVEVWQALQETQY
NA	TRBJ2-7	13	TRBV6-6	ASSRRTGGHYEQY
NA	TRBJ1-3	12	TRBV9	ASSVESPGNTIY
NA	TRBJ1-2	11	TRBV9	ASSGGTGYGYT
NA	TRBJ2-7	10	TRBV6-1	ASTSGIAEQY
NA	TRBJ2-1	14	TRBV7-8	ASSLTSLNSYNEQF
NA	TRBJ1-1	12	TRBV18	ASSKQGTDTEAF
NA	TRBJ2-7	13	TRBV5-8	ASRKTSGSSYEQY
once	TRBJ2-1	12	TRBV28	ASVYTGTLNEQF
NA	TRBJ1-6	12	TRBV6-5	ASRGAAYNSPLH
NA	TRBJ2-1	13	TRBV11-3	ASSLGLAGYNEQF
NA	TRBJ2-7	11	TRBV7-2	ASRRAGVYEQY
NA	TRBJ2-5	12	TRBV7-2	ASSRGGAGETQY
once	TRBJ2-7	14	TRBV14	ASSRGPSGPTYEQY
NA	TRBJ1-3	11	TRBV19	ASGRGDGNTIY
NA	TRBJ2-3	13	TRBV7-8	ASSSVAGGGNTQY
NA	TRBJ2-2	11	TRBV2	ASSGWDTGELF
NA	TRBJ2-3	15	TRBV28	AGSGTSGGAPPDTQY
NA	TRBJ2-2	10	TRBV5-1	ASSEADGELF
few	TRBJ1-1	12	TRBV15	ATSRGRENTEAF
NA	TRBJ1-2	10	TRBV6-6	ASSNDNYGYT
few	TRBJ2-1	10	TRBV18	ASSYRDGEQF
NA	TRBJ2-2	13	TRBV11-3	ASSQRGGETGELF
NA	TRBJ1-1	13	TRBV5-8	ASSPGQLMNTEAF
NA	TRBJ1-2	12	TRBV5-1	ASSLGLSNYGYT
NA	TRBJ1-2	15	TRBV15	ATSRMQGAGDYYRYT
NA	TRBJ2-5	13	TRBV6-5	ASSYSIADTRAQY
NA	TRBJ1-1	9	TRBV6-6	ASSLGSEAF
few	TRBJ1-6	12	TRBV7-9	ASSRDSYNSPLH
NA	TRBJ2-3	10	TRBV28	ASGGGSDTQY
once	TRBJ2-7	11	TRBV19	ASSMGGPYEQY
NA	TRBJ2-3	15	TRBV10-3	AIHGGQGAPGSDTQY
NA	TRBJ1-6	14	TRBV5-1	ASSSDRAITGSPLH
NA	TRBJ2-2	14	TRBV5-1	ASSLGLAVNTGELF
NA	TRBJ2-5	12	TRBV5-1	ASSPDREAETQY
NA	TRBJ2-3	12	TRBV19	ASSRDLPPDTQY
NA	TRBJ2-1	11	TRBV6-6	ARLAGSYNEQF